Presented here are 8 T cell receptor beta chains from one specimen sequenced in a study of CD8+ T cells in alopecia areata. Extracted from the samples, RNA was reverse transcribed into cDNA to serve as the sequencing template. Repertoires were generated with immunoSEQ multiplex PCR, while TCRdb's copy carries only in-frame clones and drops some. The sample comprises 12,000 or so clones, around three fifths of which are singletons, and over 11% rests with the top ten. Lesional scalp punch biopsies and peripheral blood were collected from alopecia areata patients. The sequencing input was skin. These TCRs come from a human donor with alopecia areata.

V and J are TRBV4-2 and TRBJ2-1; 10 bases fit TRBD2. The V and J ends lost 1 base and 4 bases, in that order; junction bases with no gene match: 1. Germline values: CDR1 LGHNA, CDR2 YNFKEQ. CDR3 length equals 15 residues. Written as DNA, the CDR3 is TGTGCCAGCAGCCAAGTAGCGGGGGGTTACAATGAGCAGTTCTTC. Amino acids: CASSQVAGGYNEQFF.

J is TRBJ1-2 and V is TRBV6-5, with D tentatively TRBD1 (5 bases). This CDR3 is built from 14 residues. Germline V gene data show CDR1 as MNHEY and CDR2 as SVGAGI. V was shortened by 6 bases and J by 8 bases, with 19 bases between the two germline ends. CDR3 protein: CASRKIGGRWGYTF. The CDR3 nucleotides read TGTGCCAGCAGAAAGATCGGGGGGAGGTGGGGCTACACCTTC.

The chain joins TRBV13 to TRBJ1-3; the D gene is possibly TRBD1 (6 bases). The CDR3 has 15 residues. Trimming removed 5 bases at V and 0 bases at J, with 11 bases between. The germline CDR1 and CDR2 sequences are PRHDT and FYEKMQ (reference sequence). CDR3 DNA sequence: TGTGCCAGCAGCCAGGACAGTTACTCTGGAAACACCATATATTTT. It yields the protein CASSQDSYSGNTIYF.

To note about this clone: A junction end diverges from the germline sequence, so it may reflect a read error. Other nucleotide sequences in the sample specify the same CDR3. The chain combines TRBV18 with TRBJ2-3; 7 bases line up with TRBD2. The V gene's germline CDR1 is KGHSH and CDR2 LQKENI. The CDR3 is made up of 14 amino acids. CDR3 DNA: TGTGCTAGCTCACCAGCGGGATACACAGATACGCAGTATTTT. Translated, it gives CASSPAGYTDTQYF.

Here the CDR3 DNA reads TGTGCCTGGAGACAGATTTTTGGATTCACAGATACGCAGTATTTT. Translation gives CAWRQIFGFTDTQYF. The chain carries TRBV30 and TRBJ2-3; D not certain. V was shortened by 3 bases and J by 2 bases, with 15 bases between the two germline ends. The CDR3 has 15 amino acids. Germline values: CDR1 GTSNPN, CDR2 SVGIG (reference sequence).

The V gene is TRBV5-1, the J gene TRBJ1-5, with 8 positions matching TRBD1. This CDR3 region has 15 residues. Trimming at V came to 4 bases and at J to 2 bases, leaving 5 bases not matched to a gene. CDR1 and CDR2 (germline): SGHRS, YFSETQ. CDR3 coding DNA: TGCGCCAGCAGCATCGGACAGGGTGGCAATCAGCCCCAGCATTTT. Amino acids: CASSIGQGGNQPQHF.

The CDR3: CASSPAGTSNQPQHF. The CDR3 DNA reads as TGTGCCAGCAGCCCCGCCGGGACTAGCAATCAGCCCCAGCATTTT. The chain joins TRBV6-5 to TRBJ1-5; a possible D gene is TRBD1 (5 bases). V lost 6 bases, J lost 0 bases, and 12 bases lay in between. Germline V CDR1 and CDR2: MNHEY, SVGAGI. The CDR3 runs to 15 residues.

This clone was recorded a few times. The J gene is TRBJ1-2, the V gene TRBV19; 7 bases agree with TRBD1. Per the germline V gene, CDR1 is LNHDA and CDR2 is SQIVND (reference sequence). The trim removed 5 bases at V and 8 bases at J, leaving 20 bases unmatched. The CDR3 length is 17 residues. CDR3 coding DNA: TGTGCCAGTAGTCTCTTAATGCAGGGGGTGGATATCTCGGGCTACACCTTC. Encoded protein: CASSLLMQGVDISGYTF.